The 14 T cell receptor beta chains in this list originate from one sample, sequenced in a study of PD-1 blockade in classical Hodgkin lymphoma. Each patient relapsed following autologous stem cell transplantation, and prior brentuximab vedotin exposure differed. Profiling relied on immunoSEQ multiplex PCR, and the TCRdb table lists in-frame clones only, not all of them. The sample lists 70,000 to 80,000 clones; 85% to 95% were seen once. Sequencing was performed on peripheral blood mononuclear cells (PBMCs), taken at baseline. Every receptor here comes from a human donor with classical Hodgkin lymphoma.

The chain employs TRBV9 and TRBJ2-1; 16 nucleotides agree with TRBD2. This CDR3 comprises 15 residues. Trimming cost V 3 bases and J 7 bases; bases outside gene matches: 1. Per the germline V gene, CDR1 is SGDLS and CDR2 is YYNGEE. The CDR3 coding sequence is TGTGCCAGCAGCGCGGGACTAGCGGGGGGGAATGAGCAGTTCTTC. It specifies CASSAGLAGGNEQFF.

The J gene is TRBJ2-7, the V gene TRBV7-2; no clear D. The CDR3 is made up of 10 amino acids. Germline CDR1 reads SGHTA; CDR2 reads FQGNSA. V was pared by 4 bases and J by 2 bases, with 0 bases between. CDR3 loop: CASSSYEQYF. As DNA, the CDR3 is TGTGCCAGCAGCTCCTACGAGCAGTACTTC.

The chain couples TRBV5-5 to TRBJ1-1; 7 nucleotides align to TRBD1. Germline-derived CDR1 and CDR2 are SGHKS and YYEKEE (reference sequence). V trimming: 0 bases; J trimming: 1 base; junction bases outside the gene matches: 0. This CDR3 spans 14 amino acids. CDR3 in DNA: TGTGCCAGCAGCTTGGAGGGGGCGAACACTGAAGCTTTCTTT. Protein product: CASSLEGANTEAFF. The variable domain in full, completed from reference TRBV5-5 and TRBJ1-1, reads DAGVTQSPTHLIKTRGQQVTLRCSPISGHKSVSWYQQVLGQGPQFIFQYYEKEERGRGNFPDRFSARQFPNYSSELNVNALLLGDSALYLCASSLEGANTEAFFGQGTRLTVV.

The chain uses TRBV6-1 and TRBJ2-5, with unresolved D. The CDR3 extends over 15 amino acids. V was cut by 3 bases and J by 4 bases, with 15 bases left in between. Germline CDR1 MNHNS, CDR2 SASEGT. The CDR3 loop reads CASSDYGLGRETQYF. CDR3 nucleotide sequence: TGTGCCAGCAGTGATTATGGGCTTGGTAGAGAGACCCAGTACTTC.

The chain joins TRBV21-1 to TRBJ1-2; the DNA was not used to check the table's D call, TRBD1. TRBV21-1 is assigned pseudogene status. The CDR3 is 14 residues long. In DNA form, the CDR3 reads TGTGCCAGCAGCACGGCAGGGCTTTCCTATGGCTACACCTTC. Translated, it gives CASSTAGLSYGYTF.

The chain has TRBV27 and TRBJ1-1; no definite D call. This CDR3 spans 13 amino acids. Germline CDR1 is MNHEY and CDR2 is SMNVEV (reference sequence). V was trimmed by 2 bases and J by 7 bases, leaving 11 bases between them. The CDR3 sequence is CASSLLPGNEAFF. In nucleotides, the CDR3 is TGTGCCAGCAGTTTACTTCCCGGGAATGAAGCTTTCTTT.

The CDR3 region is CAVGQGTEAFF. The CDR3 region has the DNA TGCGCCGTCGGACAGGGGACTGAAGCTTTCTTT. J is TRBJ1-1 and V is TRBV5-1; TRBD1 agrees at 9 bases. Germline CDR1 is SGHRS and CDR2 is YFSETQ. The CDR3 loop spans 11 amino acids. V lost 10 bases to trimming and J lost 5 bases; unmatched junction nucleotides: 3.

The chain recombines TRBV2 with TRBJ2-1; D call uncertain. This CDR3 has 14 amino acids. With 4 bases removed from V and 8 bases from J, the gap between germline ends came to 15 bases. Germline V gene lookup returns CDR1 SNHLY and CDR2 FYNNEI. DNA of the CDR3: TGTGCCAGCAGTGTCGACTCCCGGACGGATGAGCAGTTCTTC. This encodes CASSVDSRTDEQFF.

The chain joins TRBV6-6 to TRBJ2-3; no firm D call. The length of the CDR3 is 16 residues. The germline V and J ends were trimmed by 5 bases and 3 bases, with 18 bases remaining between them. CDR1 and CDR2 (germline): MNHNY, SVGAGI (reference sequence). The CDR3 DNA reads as TGTGCCAGCAGTCTCGACCCCGGCGGTATAACAGATACGCAGTATTTT. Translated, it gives CASSLDPGGITDTQYF.

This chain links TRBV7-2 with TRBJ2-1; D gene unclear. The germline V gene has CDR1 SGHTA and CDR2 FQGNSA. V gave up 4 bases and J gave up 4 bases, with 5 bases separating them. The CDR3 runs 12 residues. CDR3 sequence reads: CASSSPYNEQFF. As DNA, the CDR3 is TGTGCCAGCAGCTCGCCGTACAATGAGCAGTTCTTC.

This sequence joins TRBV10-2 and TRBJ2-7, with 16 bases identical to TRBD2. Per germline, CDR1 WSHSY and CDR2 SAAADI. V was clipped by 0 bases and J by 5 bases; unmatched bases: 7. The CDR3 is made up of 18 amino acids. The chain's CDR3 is CASSESSGLAGGRDEQYF. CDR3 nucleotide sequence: TGCGCCAGCAGTGAGTCTTCGGGACTAGCGGGAGGGAGGGACGAGCAGTACTTC.

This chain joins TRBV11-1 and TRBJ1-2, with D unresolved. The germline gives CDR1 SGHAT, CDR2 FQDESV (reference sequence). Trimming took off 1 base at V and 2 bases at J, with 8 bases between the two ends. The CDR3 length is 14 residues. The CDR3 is CASSLGVANYGYTF. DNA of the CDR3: TGTGCCAGCAGCTTAGGAGTCGCCAACTATGGCTACACCTTC.

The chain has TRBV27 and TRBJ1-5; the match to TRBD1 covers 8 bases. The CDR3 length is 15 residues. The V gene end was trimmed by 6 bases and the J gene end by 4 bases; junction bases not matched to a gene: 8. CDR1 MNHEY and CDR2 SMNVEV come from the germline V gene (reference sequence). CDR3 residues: CASRDGQGTNQPQHF. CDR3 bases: TGTGCCAGCAGGGACGGACAGGGAACGAATCAGCCCCAGCATTTT.

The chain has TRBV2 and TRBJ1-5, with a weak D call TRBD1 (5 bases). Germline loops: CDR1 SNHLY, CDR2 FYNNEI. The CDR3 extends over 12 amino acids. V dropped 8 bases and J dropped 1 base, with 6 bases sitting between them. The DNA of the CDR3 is TGTGCCAGCCGGGACAGCAATCAGCCCCAGCATTTT. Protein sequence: CASRDSNQPQHF.